This T cell receptor (beta chain) stems from a study of blood T cells in healthy people across ages. General study results and limits: Age brought a roughly linear fall in TCR beta diversity measured per million T cells. Naive and antigen-experienced cells were not separated, limiting conclusive comparison.

The CDR3 has 14 amino acids. V shed 5 bases and J shed 5 bases, with 15 bases lying between them. From germline, CDR1 is MDHEN and CDR2 SYDVKM. Sample-barcoded 5' priming and a J-beta primer mix drove a second PCR of roughly 7 to 11 cycles. All cDNA molecules were each tagged by a template-switch adaptor with 12 random nucleotides. TCRdb reprocessed the 5' RACE reads with MiXCR, giving one entry per CDR3 protein. This sample has about 1.6 million distinct CDR3 sequences, with 30% to 35% found just once. Comments on this clonotype: The antigen is undetermined.

With each sample, at least 6 micrograms of total RNA were extracted. The J gene is TRBJ1-1, the V gene TRBV28, with a weak D call TRBD1 (5 bases). The TCR sequence derives from a woman in her 30s in good health. What was sequenced was blood. The CDR3 DNA reads TGTGCCAGCAGTCGGGACCTCCAAGGGACTGAAGCTTTCTTT. The encoded protein is CASSRDLQGTEAFF. The variable domain in full, with the rest retrieved from reference TRBV28 and TRBJ1-1, is DVKVTQSSRYLVKRTGEKVFLECVQDMDHENMFWYRQDPGLGLRLIYFSYDVKMKEKGDIPEGYSVSREKKERFSLILESASTNQTSMYLCASSRDLQGTEAFFGQGTRLTVV.